What follows is one T cell receptor (beta chain) and its context. The antigen is undetermined. The sample belongs to a study of shared clonotypes between healthy human individuals. Study conclusions and caveats: Against clonotypes common to all four donors, non-shared ones had lower generation probabilities.

The CDR3 totals 16 residues. Trimming cost V 4 bases and J 6 bases; bases outside gene matches: 15. The V gene's germline CDR1 is SGHRS and CDR2 YFSETQ. Per the original data handling: There were no quality scores in the junction-only immunoSEQ sequences, so filtering differed. TCRdb's table, derived via immunoSEQ multiplex PCR, lists solely in-frame clones and lacks some. V, J and clone size derive from that table, while D and trimming were established from the DNA sequence. The sample holds about 1 million clones, around 74% seen once. The gene calls are TRBV5-1 and TRBJ2-7, with 8 bases lining up with TRBD1. Sequencing input: memory CD4+ T cells sorted from blood. The subset was: CD45RA-negative fraction. The clonotype originates from a man in his late teens or twenties in good health. In nucleotides, the CDR3 is TGCGCCAGCAGCCCGGGGGCAGGGGGCGCAAAAGGCGAGCAGTACTTC. Its protein is CASSPGAGGAKGEQYF. The full variable domain, completed using reference TRBV5-1 and TRBJ2-7, is KAGVTQTPRYLIKTRGQQVTLSCSPISGHRSVSWYQQTPGQGLQFLFEYFSETQRNKGNFPGRFSGRQFSNSRSEMNVSTLELGDSALYLCASSPGAGGAKGEQYFGPGTRLTVT.